This record covers a single T cell receptor beta chain. The source of the sample is a study of blood T cell repertoires in COVID-19. Study summary: COVID-19 samples, acute and convalescent, were from the United States, Italy and Spain. The cDNA or gDNA used as material had been derived from T cells, B-cell-depleted T cells, or PBMCs.

Cohort 3 recovered donors had two negative PCRs, clearance, or symptom resolution. Clones were sequenced by immunoSEQ multiplex PCR, and TCRdb holds only the in-frame ones, with some missing. Of under 500,000 clones listed, approximately 90% are singletons. V dropped 4 bases and J dropped 5; count of bases not matched to a gene: 4. This CDR3 spans 13 amino acids. The V gene's germline CDR1 is ENHRY and CDR2 SYGVKD. The chain carries TRBV10-3 and TRBJ1-2, with 7 bases fitting TRBD1. The specimen sequenced was PBMCs or T cells enriched from blood (not recorded which). This clonotype was sampled from a man aged 30 to 39 who had recovered from COVID-19. This chain's CDR3 is CAISGDSRYGYTF. The CDR3 bases are TGTGCCATCAGTGGGGACAGTCGATATGGCTACACCTTC.